This T cell receptor (beta chain) was profiled in a study of cytomegalovirus exposure and HLA in healthy donors. The study ran its PCR with 60 Vbeta and 13 Jbeta primers. Profiled with immunoSEQ multiplex PCR; TCRdb holds only in-frame clones, not every one. The table includes some 140,000 clones, about four fifths detected once. Study-level findings and limits: Sequences of the TCR beta chain were said to predict the HLA-A and HLA-B alleles of most subjects accurately.

V was trimmed by 9 bases and J by 1 base, leaving 19 bases between them. Germline CDR1 is MDHEN and CDR2 is SYDVKM. The CDR3 has 15 amino acids. In the case of this clone: No antigen is known for it.

Those who donated were healthy bone marrow donors. The study sampled nominally healthy donors, though unrecorded immune exposures were likely. The receptor was isolated from a man under 40 in good health. Sequenced material: PBMCs. The chain recombines TRBV28 with TRBJ2-7; D unresolved. The DNA of the CDR3 is TGTGCCAGTACAACTCTCGCGGCAGCTTCCTACGAGCAGTACTTC. Residues: CASTTLAAASYEQYF.